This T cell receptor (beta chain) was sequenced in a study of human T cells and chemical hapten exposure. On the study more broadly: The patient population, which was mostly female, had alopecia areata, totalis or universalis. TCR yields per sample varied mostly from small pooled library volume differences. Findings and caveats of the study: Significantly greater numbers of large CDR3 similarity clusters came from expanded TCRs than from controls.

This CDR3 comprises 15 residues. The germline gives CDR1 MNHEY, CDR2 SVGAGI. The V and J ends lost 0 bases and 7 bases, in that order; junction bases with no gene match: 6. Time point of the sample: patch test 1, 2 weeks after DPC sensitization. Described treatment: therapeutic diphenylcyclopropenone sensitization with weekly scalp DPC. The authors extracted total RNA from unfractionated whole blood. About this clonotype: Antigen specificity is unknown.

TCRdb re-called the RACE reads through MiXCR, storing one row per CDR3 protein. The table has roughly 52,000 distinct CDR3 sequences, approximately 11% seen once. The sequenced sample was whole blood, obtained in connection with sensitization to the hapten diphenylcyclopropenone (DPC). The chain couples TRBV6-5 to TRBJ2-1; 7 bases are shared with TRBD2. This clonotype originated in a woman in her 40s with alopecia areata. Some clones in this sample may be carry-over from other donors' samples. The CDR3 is CASSYSWREYNEQFF. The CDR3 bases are TGTGCCAGCAGTTACTCGTGGCGGGAGTATAATGAGCAGTTCTTC.